A selection of T cell receptor beta chains follows, all from one sample in a study of low-dose radiotherapy and immunotherapy resistance in tumors. Via MiXCR, TCRdb re-called the reads, giving one row per CDR3 protein. Counted here are about 64,000 distinct CDR3 sequences, about 25% occurring once; the ten biggest clones make up approximately 7%. The material was PBMCs, obtained before treatment. These receptors were taken from a male donor with rectosigmoid adenocarcinoma. The CDR3 runs from the conserved cysteine through the conserved F or W. The order of the fields is V gene, D gene, J gene, clone size, CDR3 protein, CDR3 DNA. D genes are given only for firm matches. Some rows mark clone size as missing; the rest say once, few, many or name a class of expanded clone.

v_call: TRBV3-1; d_call: .; j_call: TRBJ1-1; clone_size: many; cdr3_aa: CASSQDVRGSSEAFF; cdr3_nt: TGTGCCAGCAGCCAAGATGTTAGGGGTTCTTCTGAAGCTTTCTTT
v_call: TRBV4-3; d_call: .; j_call: TRBJ1-1; clone_size: once; cdr3_aa: CASSPTARSGGTEAFF; cdr3_nt: TGCGCCAGCAGCCCCACTGCCCGGAGCGGCGGCACTGAAGCTTTCTTT
v_call: TRBV12-3/TRBV12-4; d_call: .; j_call: TRBJ1-2; clone_size: .; cdr3_aa: CASSFGAQANYGYTF; cdr3_nt: TGTGCCAGCAGTTTCGGGGCCCAAGCTAACTATGGCTACACCTTC
v_call: TRBV28; d_call: TRBD1; j_call: TRBJ2-7; clone_size: many; cdr3_aa: CASSDPGQGIYEQYF; cdr3_nt: TGTGCCAGCAGTGATCCGGGACAGGGAATCTACGAGCAGTACTTC
v_call: TRBV3-1; d_call: .; j_call: TRBJ1-5; clone_size: many; cdr3_aa: CASSPTFDNQPQHF; cdr3_nt: TGTGCCAGCAGCCCAACTTTCGACAATCAGCCCCAGCATTTT
v_call: TRBV28; d_call: .; j_call: TRBJ1-5; clone_size: few; cdr3_aa: CASSATTGLNQPQHF; cdr3_nt: TGTGCCAGCAGCGCGACCACAGGGCTCAATCAGCCCCAGCATTTT
v_call: TRBV3-1; d_call: .; j_call: TRBJ2-2; clone_size: many; cdr3_aa: CASRLKGELFF; cdr3_nt: TGTGCCAGCAGGCTCAAAGGGGAGCTGTTTTTT
v_call: TRBV7-9; d_call: .; j_call: TRBJ2-5; clone_size: many; cdr3_aa: CASSPHGGLETQYF; cdr3_nt: TGTGCCAGCAGCCCCCATGGGGGATTGGAAACCCAGTACTTC
v_call: TRBV28; d_call: .; j_call: TRBJ2-3; clone_size: large; cdr3_aa: CASSLDSYTDTQYF; cdr3_nt: TGTGCCAGCAGTTTAGACAGTTACACAGATACGCAGTATTTT
v_call: TRBV28; d_call: .; j_call: TRBJ1-4; clone_size: many; cdr3_aa: CASSSYQGRKLFF; cdr3_nt: TGTGCCAGCAGTTCATATCAGGGCCGGAAACTGTTTTTT
v_call: TRBV28; d_call: .; j_call: TRBJ1-2; clone_size: many; cdr3_aa: CASSLWQGIISTGYTF; cdr3_nt: TGTGCCAGCAGTTTATGGCAGGGTATCATTTCTACTGGCTACACCTTC
v_call: TRBV15; d_call: .; j_call: TRBJ2-6; clone_size: few; cdr3_aa: CATSRLTESSGANVLTF; cdr3_nt: TGTGCCACCAGCAGACTGACAGAAAGCTCTGGGGCCAACGTCCTGACTTTC
v_call: TRBV18; d_call: .; j_call: TRBJ2-3; clone_size: many; cdr3_aa: CASSPLEVSTDTQYF; cdr3_nt: TGTGCCAGCTCACCCCTAGAGGTCTCCACAGATACGCAGTATTTT
v_call: TRBV7-2; d_call: .; j_call: TRBJ2-7; clone_size: many; cdr3_aa: CASRFAGGGSYEQYF; cdr3_nt: TGTGCCAGCAGGTTCGCCGGTGGGGGTTCCTACGAGCAGTACTTC
v_call: TRBV19; d_call: .; j_call: TRBJ2-1; clone_size: many; cdr3_aa: CASSTHTSYREQFF; cdr3_nt: TGTGCCAGTAGTACCCACACCTCCTACCGAGAGCAGTTCTTC
v_call: TRBV7-9; d_call: .; j_call: TRBJ2-7; clone_size: many; cdr3_aa: CASSPPYSYEQYF; cdr3_nt: TGTGCCAGCAGCCCACCCTACTCCTACGAGCAGTACTTC
v_call: TRBV10-3; d_call: .; j_call: TRBJ1-1; clone_size: many; cdr3_aa: CAIGTGMSEAFF; cdr3_nt: TGTGCCATCGGAACGGGGATGTCTGAAGCTTTCTTT
v_call: TRBV18; d_call: TRBD2; j_call: TRBJ2-2; clone_size: many; cdr3_aa: CASSPKLAGTSNTGELFF; cdr3_nt: TGTGCCAGCTCACCAAAGCTAGCGGGGACCTCGAACACCGGGGAGCTGTTTTTT
v_call: TRBV28; d_call: TRBD1; j_call: TRBJ2-7; clone_size: few; cdr3_aa: CASLGQGAEQYF; cdr3_nt: TGTGCCAGCCTTGGACAGGGGGCTGAGCAGTACTTC
v_call: TRBV13; d_call: .; j_call: TRBJ2-1; clone_size: many; cdr3_aa: CASSPIGYNEQFF; cdr3_nt: TGTGCCAGCAGCCCAATTGGGTACAATGAGCAGTTCTTC
v_call: TRBV4-1; d_call: TRBD1; j_call: TRBJ2-7; clone_size: many; cdr3_aa: CASSQMTGGDEQYF; cdr3_nt: TGCGCCAGCAGCCAAATGACAGGGGGCGACGAGCAGTACTTC
v_call: TRBV28; d_call: .; j_call: TRBJ1-5; clone_size: .; cdr3_aa: CASSLSGGRHQPQHF; cdr3_nt: TGTGCCAGCAGTTTATCGGGGGGGAGGCATCAGCCCCAGCATTTT
v_call: TRBV5-1; d_call: TRBD1; j_call: TRBJ2-5; clone_size: .; cdr3_aa: CASSPGTGQETQYF; cdr3_nt: TGCGCCAGCAGCCCGGGGACAGGGCAAGAGACCCAGTACTTC
v_call: TRBV27; d_call: .; j_call: TRBJ2-1; clone_size: many; cdr3_aa: CASSLKGAEQFF; cdr3_nt: TGTGCCAGCAGTTTAAAGGGAGCCGAGCAGTTCTTC
v_call: TRBV28; d_call: .; j_call: TRBJ2-7; clone_size: many; cdr3_aa: CASSLDSPYEQYF; cdr3_nt: TGTGCCAGCAGTTTGGACAGCCCCTACGAGCAGTACTTC
v_call: TRBV6-8; d_call: .; j_call: TRBJ2-1; clone_size: .; cdr3_aa: CASAGGPPYNEQFF; cdr3_nt: TGTGCCAGCGCTGGGGGGCCCCCTTACAATGAGCAGTTCTTC
v_call: TRBV5-1; d_call: .; j_call: TRBJ2-3; clone_size: many; cdr3_aa: CASSSSRGDTQYF; cdr3_nt: TGCGCCAGCAGCTCATCTCGGGGGGATACGCAGTATTTT
v_call: TRBV28; d_call: .; j_call: TRBJ2-3; clone_size: .; cdr3_aa: CATTEGDGTDTQYF; cdr3_nt: TGTGCCACCACGGAGGGGGACGGCACAGATACGCAGTATTTT
v_call: TRBV6-2/TRBV6-3; d_call: TRBD1; j_call: TRBJ2-7; clone_size: few; cdr3_aa: CASSPVPGQTTYEQYF; cdr3_nt: TGTGCCAGCAGTCCGGTGCCGGGACAGACGACTTACGAGCAGTACTTC
v_call: TRBV10-3; d_call: .; j_call: TRBJ2-3; clone_size: many; cdr3_aa: CAISDTGSGTDTQYF; cdr3_nt: TGTGCCATCAGTGACACTGGGTCCGGCACAGATACGCAGTATTTT
v_call: TRBV2; d_call: .; j_call: TRBJ1-5; clone_size: many; cdr3_aa: CASSGGAPQPQHF; cdr3_nt: TGTGCCAGCAGTGGAGGGGCCCCCCAGCCCCAGCATTTT